This passage covers 23 T cell receptor beta chains from one sample sequenced in a study of T-cell reconstitution after alpha-beta-depleted transplantation in children. The library targeted TCRbeta and was prepared with unique molecular identifiers. MiXCR, run by TCRdb on the PCR reads, gives a single entry per CDR3 protein. The table lists about 400,000 distinct CDR3 sequences, under 20% of them singletons. The sample in question was PBMCs, mostly from graft donor cells, obtained 360 days after TCRalphabeta/CD19-depleted stem cell transplant. Receptors originate from a boy younger than two who had a stem cell transplant for Wiskott-Aldrich syndrome, so the T cells may come from the graft donor.

In its sample, this clonotype was seen a few times. The chain couples TRBV24-1 to TRBJ2-3; TRBD1 might be the D (5 bases). The CDR3 sequence is 14 residues long. Trimming took off 6 bases at V and 0 bases at J, with 9 bases between the two ends. CDR1 is KGHDR, CDR2 SFDVKD, per germline. The CDR3 region is CATSLSGSTDTQYF. The CDR3 nucleotides are TGTGCCACCAGTCTTTCAGGGAGCACAGATACGCAGTATTTT.

This clonotype was detected only a few times. The V gene is TRBV7-9, the J gene TRBJ1-3; D is possibly TRBD1 (5 bases). The CDR3 extends over 15 amino acids. V lost 5 bases and J 0 bases, leaving 11 bases between the germline ends. Germline CDR1 and CDR2: SEHNR and FQNEAQ (reference sequence). CDR3 sequence: CASSVQVLSGNTIYF. The DNA for the CDR3 is TGTGCCAGCAGCGTACAGGTTCTCTCTGGAAACACCATATATTTT.

V usage is TRBV4-2 and J usage is TRBJ2-4; 11 bases align to TRBD2. This CDR3 is built from 19 residues. V was clipped by 2 bases and J by 0 bases; unmatched bases: 9. Germline values: CDR1 LGHNA, CDR2 YNFKEQ. CDR3 nucleotide sequence: TGTGCCAGCAGCCAACTAGTAGCGGGGGGGCTTCTAGCCAAAAACATTCAGTACTTC. Translated: CASSQLVAGGLLAKNIQYF.

The sample holds a few counts of this clonotype. The chain has TRBV15 and TRBJ2-7; no firm D call. CDR1 and CDR2 (germline): LNHNV, YYDKDF (reference sequence). Trimming took off 5 bases at V and 7 bases at J, with 15 bases between the two ends. The CDR3 is 13 amino acids. CDR3 residues: CATSEGKAGEQYF. The CDR3 bases are TGTGCCACCAGCGAAGGGAAGGCAGGAGAGCAGTACTTC.

This clonotype was picked up one time. The chain carries TRBV18 and TRBJ2-7; D possibly corresponds to TRBD2 (7 bases). V was trimmed by 0 bases and J by 7 bases, leaving 22 bases between them. CDR1 is KGHSH, CDR2 LQKENI, per germline. The length of the CDR3 is 17 residues. DNA of the CDR3: TGTGCCAGCTCACCACCCGAATACCCGGGGGGCCGCTTAGAGCAGTACTTC. It specifies CASSPPEYPGGRLEQYF.

This clonotype was picked up one time. The V gene is TRBV20-1, the J gene TRBJ2-7; D remains unclear. The V gene's germline CDR1 is DFQATT and CDR2 SNEGSKA (reference sequence). The CDR3 has 15 amino acids. V was trimmed by 1 base and J by 2 bases, leaving 15 bases between them. This CDR3 is CSARGRTRKPYEQYF. The DNA of the CDR3 is TGCAGTGCTAGAGGTCGCACCCGAAAGCCCTACGAGCAGTACTTC.

This clonotype has only a few counts. The chain links TRBV5-1 to TRBJ2-1, with TRBD2 identical over 13 bases. Germline assignment: CDR1 SGHRS and CDR2 YFSETQ. With 4 bases clipped from V and 7 bases from J, the junction kept 14 bases outside the gene matches. This CDR3 region has 18 residues. The CDR3 DNA reads as TGCGCCAGCAGCCCTGGACAGTTCTGGACTAGCGGGAGAAATGAGCAGTTCTTC. This translates into CASSPGQFWTSGRNEQFF. The full variable domain, its missing parts supplied by reference TRBV5-1 and TRBJ2-1, is KAGVTQTPRYLIKTRGQQVTLSCSPISGHRSVSWYQQTPGQGLQFLFEYFSETQRNKGNFPGRFSGRQFSNSRSEMNVSTLELGDSALYLCASSPGQFWTSGRNEQFFGPGTRLTVL.

This chain links TRBV7-8 with TRBJ2-7; unclear D gene. The V end lost 2 bases, the J end lost 5 bases, and 7 bases lay between the germline ends. This CDR3 contains 12 residues. Looked up from germline, CDR1 is SGHVS and CDR2 is FQNEAQ. The chain's CDR3 is CASSLNRNEQYF. The CDR3 nucleotides are TGTGCCAGCAGCTTAAATCGGAACGAGCAGTACTTC.

The V and J genes are TRBV28 and TRBJ2-3; D unclear. Trimming cost V 4 bases and J 1 base, with 12 bases left between them. Germline V gene lookup returns CDR1 MDHEN and CDR2 SYDVKM. The CDR3 loop spans 15 amino acids. The CDR3 coding sequence is TGTGCCAGCAGTTCCGGGCAGGCGGGCACAGATACGCAGTATTTT. Protein: CASSSGQAGTDTQYF.

Only one count was recorded for this clonotype. The CDR3 sequence is CASSLVSLSSYNEQFF. DNA for the CDR3: TGTGCCAGCAGCTTAGTTTCCTTAAGCTCCTACAATGAGCAGTTCTTC. The rearrangement joins TRBV11-2 to TRBJ2-1; D remains unclear. In germline, CDR1 is SGHAT, CDR2 FQNNGV. The CDR3 runs to 16 residues. V was shortened by 1 base and J by 0 bases, with 10 bases between the two germline ends.

J is TRBJ2-7 and V is TRBV10-3; 7 bases fit TRBD1. This CDR3 has 14 residues. Germline loops: CDR1 ENHRY, CDR2 SYGVKD. The junction had 4 bases not matched to a gene; V was cut back by 4 bases and J by 1 base. The CDR3 sequence: CAISVRDSSYEQYF. The CDR3 DNA reads as TGTGCCATCAGTGTCAGGGACAGTTCCTACGAGCAGTACTTC.

This chain uses TRBV6-2 or TRBV6-3 with TRBJ2-3, with D possibly TRBD2 on 6 matching bases. The germline CDR1 and CDR2 sequences are MNHEY and SVGEGT. This CDR3 spans 15 amino acids. V was cut by 0 bases and J by 6 bases, with 13 bases left in between. The CDR3 loop reads CASSYSAGSGDTQYF. DNA of the CDR3: TGTGCCAGCAGTTACTCAGCGGGCTCCGGGGATACGCAGTATTTT.

Worth noting for this clonotype: This sequence may be a read error, since a much larger clone differs from it by one base. The rearrangement links TRBV28 to TRBJ2-7, with D possibly matching TRBD2 (6 bases). CDR1 is MDHEN, CDR2 SYDVKM, per germline. The V and J ends lost 5 bases and 4 bases respectively, with 15 bases between them. The CDR3 sequence is 14 residues long. The CDR3 DNA reads TGTGCCAGCAGTATGGGGGGAACCGGGTACGAGCAGTACTTC. Amino acids: CASSMGGTGYEQYF.

This clonotype was seen a handful of times. The chain recombines TRBV2 with TRBJ1-2; D remains unclear. Trimming shortened V by 1 base and J by 5 bases, and 11 bases separated the two germline ends. Per germline, CDR1 SNHLY and CDR2 FYNNEI. CDR3 length: 14 amino acids. CDR3 loop: CASSEEFLVYGYTF. For the CDR3, the DNA is TGTGCCAGCAGTGAAGAGTTCCTGGTATATGGCTACACCTTC. Full variable domain (rest looked up from reference TRBV2 and TRBJ1-2): EPEVTQTPSHQVTQMGQEVILRCVPISNHLYFYWYRQILGQKVEFLVSFYNNEISEKSEIFDDQFSVERPDGSNFTLKIRSTKLEDSAMYFCASSEEFLVYGYTFGSGTRLTVV.

This clonotype was picked up a small number of times. This chain links TRBV5-1 with TRBJ2-7; D is possibly TRBD2 (6 bases). Deletions cut 4 bases from V and 6 bases from J, with 26 bases between. Germline loops: CDR1 SGHRS, CDR2 YFSETQ. The CDR3 spans 17 residues. The CDR3: CASSLTGTPAYAGEQYF. DNA for the CDR3: TGCGCCAGCAGCCTCACGGGGACTCCTGCATACGCGGGCGAGCAGTACTTC.

The V call is TRBV12-3 or TRBV12-4, the J call TRBJ2-6; TRBD1 is a possible D gene (5 bases). This CDR3 is 15 amino acids long. V dropped 6 bases and J dropped 4 bases, with 13 bases sitting between them. CDR3 amino acids: CASRKTGSGANVLTF. CDR3 nucleotides: TGTGCCAGCAGAAAAACAGGATCCGGGGCCAACGTCCTGACTTTC.

The chain carries TRBV4-3 and TRBJ1-1, with D uncertain. V was pared by 4 bases and J by 10 bases, with 10 bases between. From germline, CDR1 is LGHNA and CDR2 YSLEER. The length of the CDR3 is 11 residues. CDR3 in DNA: TGCGCCAGCAGCCGAGCGGGGAGAGCTTTCTTT. This translates into CASSRAGRAFF.

This clonotype was observed a few times. The gene calls are TRBV7-9 and TRBJ1-1; D may be TRBD1 (5 bases). Between the trimmed V and J ends, which lost 10 bases and 1 base, there was a span of 22 bases. Germline lookup yields CDR1 SEHNR and CDR2 FQNEAQ (reference sequence). The length of the CDR3 is 16 residues. CDR3 coding DNA: TGTGCCACCATACGCCCGAACAGGAAAACGAACACTGAAGCTTTCTTT. Encoded protein: CATIRPNRKTNTEAFF.

The rearrangement joins TRBV20-1 to TRBJ2-3, with D possibly TRBD2 on 6 matching bases. Germline CDR1 DFQATT, CDR2 SNEGSKA (reference sequence). CDR3 size: 11 residues. The V end lost 3 bases, the J end lost 12 bases, and 13 bases lay between the germline ends. CDR3 loop: CSARRGLPQYF. DNA of the CDR3: TGCAGTGCTAGGCGGGGACTCCCTCAGTATTTT.

This clonotype came up a few times. This chain connects TRBV11-3 to TRBJ2-1; D uncertain. The germline V gene encodes CDR1 SGHNT and CDR2 YENEEA. The CDR3 loop spans 12 amino acids. Trimming left V 2 bases short and J 13 bases short, with 12 bases between. The CDR3 DNA follows: TGTGCCAGCAGCTTAAAGAGGTACAAACAGTTCTTC. It yields the protein CASSLKRYKQFF. The complete variable domain, with remaining parts taken from reference TRBV11-3 and TRBJ2-1, reads EAGVVQSPRYKIIEKKQPVAFWCNPISGHNTLYWYLQNLGQGPELLIRYENEEAVDDSQLPKDRFSAERLKGVDSTLKIQPAELGDSAVYLCASSLKRYKQFFGPGTRLTVL.

This clonotype has just a few counts. The rearrangement links TRBV19 to TRBJ2-7; D remains ambiguous. Germline V gene lookup returns CDR1 LNHDA and CDR2 SQIVND (reference sequence). V lost 3 bases and J lost 7, with 13 bases in between. CDR3 size: 13 residues. CDR3 sequence reads: CASSIRDKTEQYF. The CDR3 DNA reads as TGTGCCAGTAGTATCCGCGACAAAACAGAGCAGTACTTC.

The rearrangement links TRBV2 to TRBJ2-7; no clear D. CDR3 size: 14 residues. Trimming left V 1 base short and J 2 bases short, with 9 bases between. Looked up from germline, CDR1 is SNHLY and CDR2 is FYNNEI. The CDR3: CASSEGPIAYEQYF. The CDR3 DNA reads TGTGCCAGCAGTGAAGGTCCTATTGCCTACGAGCAGTACTTC. Based on the CDR3 plus reference TRBV2 and TRBJ2-7, the full variable domain is EPEVTQTPSHQVTQMGQEVILRCVPISNHLYFYWYRQILGQKVEFLVSFYNNEISEKSEIFDDQFSVERPDGSNFTLKIRSTKLEDSAMYFCASSEGPIAYEQYFGPGTRLTVT.

This clonotype has more than one count but fewer than ten. The chain carries TRBV7-6 and TRBJ2-1; 12 nucleotides match TRBD2. CDR3 length equals 19 residues. Germline V gene data show CDR1 as SGHVS and CDR2 as FNYEAQ. V was pared by 5 bases and J by 6 bases, with 17 bases of the junction left unmatched. Here the CDR3 DNA reads TGTGCCAGCAGCCCTCACTGGACAGGGAAGACTAGCGGGAGCAATGAGCAGTTCTTC. It codes for CASSPHWTGKTSGSNEQFF.